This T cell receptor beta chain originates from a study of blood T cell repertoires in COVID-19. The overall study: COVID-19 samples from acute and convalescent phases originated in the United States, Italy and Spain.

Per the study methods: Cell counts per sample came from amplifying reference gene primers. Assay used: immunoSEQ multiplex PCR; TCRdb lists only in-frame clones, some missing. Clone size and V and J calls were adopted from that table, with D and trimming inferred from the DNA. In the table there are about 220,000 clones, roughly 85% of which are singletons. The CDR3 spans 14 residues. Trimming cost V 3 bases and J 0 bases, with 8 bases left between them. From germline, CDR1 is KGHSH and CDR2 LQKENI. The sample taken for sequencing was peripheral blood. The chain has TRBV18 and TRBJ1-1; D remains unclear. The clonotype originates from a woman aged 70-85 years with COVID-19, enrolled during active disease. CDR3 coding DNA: TGTGCCAGCTCACCGTCACAGTTGAACACTGAAGCTTTCTTT. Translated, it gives CASSPSQLNTEAFF.